The T cell receptor (beta chain) described here comes from a study of T cell changes during pregnancy in multiple sclerosis. This table comes from immunoSEQ multiplex PCR, and its TCRdb copy is limited to in-frame clones, with some not included. The profile shows about 38,000 clones, about 95% of them singletons. Germline V gene lookup returns CDR1 SGHRS and CDR2 YFSETQ. V was trimmed by 0 bases and J by 4 bases, leaving 7 bases between them. The CDR3 is 13 amino acids. V gene TRBV5-1 combines with J gene TRBJ1-2, with D tentatively TRBD1 (5 bases). Sample: CD4+ T cells from peripheral blood mononuclear cells, taken in the second trimester of pregnancy. The sequence was collected from a female donor with multiple sclerosis, enrolled in a pregnancy study. The CDR3 nucleotides read TGCGCCAGCAGCTTGGACGGGGGCTATGGCTACACCTTC. Translated, it gives CASSLDGGYGYTF.